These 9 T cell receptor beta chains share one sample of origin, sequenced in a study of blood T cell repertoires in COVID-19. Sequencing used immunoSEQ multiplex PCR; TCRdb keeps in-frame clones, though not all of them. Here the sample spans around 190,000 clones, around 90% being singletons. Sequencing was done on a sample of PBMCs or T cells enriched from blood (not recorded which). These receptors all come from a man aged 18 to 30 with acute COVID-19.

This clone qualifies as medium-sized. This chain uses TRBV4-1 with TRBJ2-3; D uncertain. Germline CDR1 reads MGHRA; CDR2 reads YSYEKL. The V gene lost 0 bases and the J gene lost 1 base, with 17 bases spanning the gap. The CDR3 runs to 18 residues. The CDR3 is CASSQDGLGSPGTDTQYF. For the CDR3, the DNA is TGCGCCAGCAGCCAAGATGGTCTTGGCTCCCCAGGCACAGATACGCAGTATTTT.

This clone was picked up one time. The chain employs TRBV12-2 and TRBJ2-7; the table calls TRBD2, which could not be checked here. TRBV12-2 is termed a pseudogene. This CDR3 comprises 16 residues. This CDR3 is CASRLGLAGGPYEQYF. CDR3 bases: TGTGCAAGTCGCTTGGGACTAGCGGGAGGGCCGTACGAGCAGTACTTC.

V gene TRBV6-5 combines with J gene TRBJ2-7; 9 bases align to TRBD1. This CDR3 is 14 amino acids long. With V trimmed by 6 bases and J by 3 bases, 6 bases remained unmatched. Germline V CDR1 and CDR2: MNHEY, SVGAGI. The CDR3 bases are TGTGCCAGCAGCGCGGGACAGGGTTACTACGAGCAGTACTTC. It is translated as CASSAGQGYYEQYF.

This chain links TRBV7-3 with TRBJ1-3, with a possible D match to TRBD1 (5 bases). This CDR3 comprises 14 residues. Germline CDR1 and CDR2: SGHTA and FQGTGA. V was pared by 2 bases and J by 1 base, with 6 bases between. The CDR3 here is CASSLGGSGNTIYF. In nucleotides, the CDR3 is TGTGCCAGCAGCTTAGGGGGGTCTGGAAACACCATATATTTT.

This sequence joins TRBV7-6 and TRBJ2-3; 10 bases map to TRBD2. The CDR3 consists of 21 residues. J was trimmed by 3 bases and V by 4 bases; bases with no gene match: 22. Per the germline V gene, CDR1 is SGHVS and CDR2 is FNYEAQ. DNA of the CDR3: TGTGCCAGCAGCTCCCAAAAGGGACAGAAACCTAGCGGGGGCTTGACAGATACGCAGTATTTT. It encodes CASSSQKGQKPSGGLTDTQYF.

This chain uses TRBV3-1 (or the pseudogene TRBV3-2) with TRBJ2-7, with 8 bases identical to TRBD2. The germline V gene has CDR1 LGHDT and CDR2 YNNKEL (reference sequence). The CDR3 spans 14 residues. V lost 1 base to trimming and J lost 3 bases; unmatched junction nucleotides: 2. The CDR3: CASSQGAGDYEQYF. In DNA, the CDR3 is TGTGCCAGCAGCCAAGGAGCGGGAGACTACGAGCAGTACTTC.

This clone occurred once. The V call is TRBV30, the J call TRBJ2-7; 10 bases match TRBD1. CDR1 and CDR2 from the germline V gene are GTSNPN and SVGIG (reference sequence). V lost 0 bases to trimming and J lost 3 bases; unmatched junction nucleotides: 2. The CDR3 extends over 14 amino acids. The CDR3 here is CAWSVWDRGYEQYF. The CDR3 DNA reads TGTGCCTGGAGTGTGTGGGACAGGGGCTACGAGCAGTACTTC.

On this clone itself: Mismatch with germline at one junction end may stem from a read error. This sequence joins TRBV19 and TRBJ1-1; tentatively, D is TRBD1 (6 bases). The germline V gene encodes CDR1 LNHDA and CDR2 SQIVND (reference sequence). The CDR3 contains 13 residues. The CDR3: CATTGDMNTEAFF. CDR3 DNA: TGTGCAACTACTGGGGACATGAATACTGAAGCTTTCTTT.

The chain's CDR3 is CASSVGMSGGYTF. CDR3 nucleotide sequence: TGTGCCAGCAGCGTAGGCATGAGTGGTGGCTACACCTTC. The J gene is TRBJ1-2, the V gene TRBV9; D uncertain. Trimming took off 0 bases at V and 7 bases at J, with 10 bases between the two ends. CDR3 length equals 13 residues. Germline assignment: CDR1 SGDLS and CDR2 YYNGEE.